Listed here are 24 T cell receptor beta chains from one sample, sequenced in a study of blood T cell repertoires in COVID-19. Repertoires were generated with immunoSEQ multiplex PCR, while TCRdb's copy carries only in-frame clones and drops some. The sample holds approximately 230,000 clones, roughly 85% seen once. Sequences were obtained from peripheral blood. These receptors were taken from a man under 40 who had recovered from COVID-19.

The J gene is TRBJ2-2, the V gene TRBV5-4; possibly TRBD1 for D (5 bases). V lost 0 bases, J lost 3 bases, and 9 bases lay in between. CDR3 length equals 15 residues. In germline, CDR1 is SGHNT, CDR2 YYREEE (reference sequence). CDR3 protein: CASSLDPGHTGELFF. In DNA, the CDR3 is TGTGCCAGCAGCTTGGATCCAGGGCACACCGGGGAGCTGTTTTTT.

V usage is TRBV5-1 and J usage is TRBJ2-7; D is perhaps TRBD1 (5 bases). The CDR3 has 13 residues. Looked up from germline, CDR1 is SGHRS and CDR2 is YFSETQ. V was clipped by 4 bases and J by 0 bases, with 8 bases between them. The chain's CDR3 is CASSATVSYEQYF. In DNA form, the CDR3 reads TGCGCCAGCAGCGCGACAGTCTCCTACGAGCAGTACTTC.

This clone occurred many times. The same CDR3 arises from other DNA sequences in this sample as well. The rearrangement joins TRBV4-2 to TRBJ2-1, with a tentative D call TRBD2 (7 bases). V lost 3 bases and J 4 bases, leaving 16 bases between the germline ends. Germline V gene lookup returns CDR1 LGHNA and CDR2 YNFKEQ. The CDR3 extends over 16 amino acids. CDR3 coding DNA: TGTGCCAGCAGCCAGGACTCGGGGGGCCTATACAATGAGCAGTTCTTC. This encodes CASSQDSGGLYNEQFF.

V is TRBV12-5 and J is TRBJ1-1; TRBD1 matches 7 bases. Looked up from germline, CDR1 is LGHNT and CDR2 is FRNRAP. V trimming: 3 bases; J trimming: 7 bases; junction bases outside the gene matches: 11. CDR3 size: 15 residues. Here the CDR3 reads CASGFVRVQGSEAFF. The CDR3 DNA is TGTGCTAGTGGTTTCGTGCGTGTACAGGGGAGTGAAGCTTTCTTT.

This chain links TRBV11-2 with TRBJ2-7, with TRBD1 matching 9 bases. The CDR3 is 14 residues long. CDR1 and CDR2 (germline): SGHAT, FQNNGV. V was pared by 6 bases and J by 3 bases, with 6 bases of the junction left unmatched. The CDR3 bases are TGTGCCAGCAGTTGGGGACAGGGATTCTACGAGCAGTACTTC. Protein product: CASSWGQGFYEQYF.

The V and J genes are TRBV5-4 and TRBJ2-3; 9 nucleotides align to TRBD1. Per germline, CDR1 SGHNT and CDR2 YYREEE (reference sequence). CDR3 length equals 15 residues. The V segment lost 4 bases and the J segment 2 bases; nucleotides outside the gene matches: 5. CDR3 in DNA: TGTGCCAGCAGCCCAGGACAGGGGCACACAGATACGCAGTATTTT. Its protein is CASSPGQGHTDTQYF.

V is TRBV19 and J is TRBJ1-5; a possible D gene is TRBD1 (5 bases). The ends were cut back, 7 bases at V and 5 bases at J, with 18 bases in the middle. CDR3 length: 15 amino acids. Germline CDR1 is LNHDA and CDR2 is SQIVND (reference sequence). The CDR3 sequence: CASIKEGRDHQPQHF. The CDR3 region has the DNA TGTGCCAGTATAAAGGAGGGGAGGGATCATCAGCCCCAGCATTTT. Full variable domain (outside the CDR3, taken from reference TRBV19 and TRBJ1-5): DGGITQSPKYLFRKEGQNVTLSCEQNLNHDAMYWYRQDPGQGLRLIYYSQIVNDFQKGDIAEGYSVSREKKESFPLTVTSAQKNPTAFYLCASIKEGRDHQPQHFGDGTRLSIL.

Here the CDR3 reads CASRPGTVSGANVLTF. In DNA, the CDR3 is TGTGCCAGTAGACCCGGGACAGTTTCTGGGGCCAACGTCCTGACTTTC. The rearrangement joins TRBV19 to TRBJ2-6, with 7 bases identical to TRBD1. This CDR3 has 16 residues. Germline CDR1 LNHDA, CDR2 SQIVND (reference sequence). V lost 6 bases, J lost 1 base, and 6 bases stayed unmatched.

This clone was seen a handful of times. The gene calls are TRBV4-2 and TRBJ2-7, with D perhaps TRBD2 (5 bases). The V gene lost 2 bases and the J gene lost 3 bases, with 11 bases spanning the gap. Germline CDR1 LGHNA, CDR2 YNFKEQ. The CDR3 sequence is 14 residues long. CDR3: CASSQLSGDYEQYF. The CDR3 bases are TGTGCCAGCAGCCAACTCTCCGGGGACTACGAGCAGTACTTC.

This rearrangement joins TRBV10-1 to TRBJ2-3, with D tentatively TRBD2 (5 bases). The CDR3 extends over 14 amino acids. Trimming left V 5 bases short and J 2 bases short, with 11 bases between. Germline V gene lookup returns CDR1 WNHNN and CDR2 SYGVQD (reference sequence). CDR3 protein: CASSPGVFTDTQYF. CDR3 coding DNA: TGCGCCAGCAGTCCCGGGGTGTTCACAGATACGCAGTATTTT.

This clone was recorded once. The V call is TRBV4-2, the J call TRBJ2-2; the D is unclear. V was cut by 4 bases and J by 6 bases, with 18 bases left in between. This CDR3 is built from 16 residues. In germline, CDR1 is LGHNA, CDR2 YNFKEQ. The CDR3 DNA reads TGTGCCAGCAGCCCACCCGCCGCTGCGTACTCCGGGGAGCTGTTTTTT. It is translated as CASSPPAAAYSGELFF.

The chain couples TRBV4-3 to TRBJ2-7; tentative D call: TRBD1 (7 bases). Germline lookup yields CDR1 LGHNA and CDR2 YSLEER. The CDR3 loop spans 15 amino acids. The V end lost 3 bases, the J end lost 0 bases, and 12 bases lay between the germline ends. DNA for the CDR3: TGCGCCAGCAGCCAGGCAGGGGGGAGCTCCTACGAGCAGTACTTC. Translation: CASSQAGGSSYEQYF.

This chain links TRBV30 with TRBJ1-2; 7 bases map to TRBD1. Germline V gene data show CDR1 as GTSNPN and CDR2 as SVGIG (reference sequence). The CDR3 has 12 residues. V dropped 3 bases and J dropped 7; count of bases not matched to a gene: 5. The CDR3 sequence is CAWSTGARGYTF. In DNA form, the CDR3 reads TGTGCCTGGAGCACAGGGGCTCGTGGCTACACCTTC.

The chain couples TRBV5-1 to TRBJ1-5; TRBD1 matches 8 bases. Trimming took 4 bases from V and 7 from J; bases not matched to a gene: 7. The CDR3 length is 14 residues. Germline-derived CDR1 and CDR2 are SGHRS and YFSETQ. In DNA form, the CDR3 reads TGCGCCAGCAGCCCCGACAGGGGTGGACAGCCCCAGCATTTT. Its translation is CASSPDRGGQPQHF.

This chain uses TRBV27 with TRBJ1-3; D unclear. V was cut by 1 base and J by 4 bases, with 11 bases left in between. Germline CDR1 reads MNHEY; CDR2 reads SMNVEV (reference sequence). CDR3 length equals 15 residues. The CDR3 region has the DNA TGTGCCAGCAGTTTATTCCTCGGGAGAGGAAACACCATATATTTT. Translated, it gives CASSLFLGRGNTIYF.

Only one count was recorded for this clone. This chain links TRBV9 with TRBJ1-2; 8 nucleotides agree with TRBD1. The V segment lost 3 bases and the J segment 6 bases; nucleotides outside the gene matches: 19. Looked up from germline, CDR1 is SGDLS and CDR2 is YYNGEE. This CDR3 comprises 18 residues. CDR3 sequence (DNA): TGTGCCAGCAGCGGTCCGAAGACAGGGGAACTACCTTACCATGGCTACACCTTC. This sequence encodes CASSGPKTGELPYHGYTF.

This clone was counted ten times or more. This sequence joins TRBV9 and TRBJ1-2; tentative D call: TRBD1 (5 bases). This CDR3 has 16 amino acids. Germline values: CDR1 SGDLS, CDR2 YYNGEE. The V gene lost 0 bases and the J gene lost 4 bases, with 16 bases spanning the gap. This CDR3 reads CASSVAGGVHGYGYTF. For the CDR3, the DNA is TGTGCCAGCAGCGTAGCTGGGGGGGTACACGGCTATGGCTACACCTTC.

The rearrangement uses TRBV19 and TRBJ1-1; the D gene is possibly TRBD1 (5 bases). The CDR3 is made up of 16 amino acids. The germline gives CDR1 LNHDA, CDR2 SQIVND (reference sequence). V was trimmed by 1 base and J by 3 bases, leaving 15 bases between them. CDR3 residues: CASSIGPTEYYTEAFF. In DNA, the CDR3 is TGTGCCAGTAGTATAGGACCGACAGAATATTACACTGAAGCTTTCTTT.

The chain is built from TRBV29-1 and TRBJ2-3; maybe TRBD2 (6 bases). Trimming stripped 6 bases from V and 1 base from J, with 14 bases between. The CDR3 covers 14 residues. The V gene's germline CDR1 is SQVTM and CDR2 ANQGSEA. CDR3 nucleotide sequence: TGCAGCGTAGCGGAGGGCCAAGGCACAGATACGCAGTATTTT. This translates into CSVAEGQGTDTQYF.

This clone has only a few counts. This sequence joins TRBV5-1 and TRBJ2-5, with 9 bases identical to TRBD2. CDR3 size: 16 residues. V trimming: 0 bases; J trimming: 4 bases; junction bases outside the gene matches: 7. Germline CDR1 is SGHRS and CDR2 is YFSETQ. The CDR3 protein is CASSLGGGAVIETQYF. CDR3 coding DNA: TGCGCCAGCAGCTTGGGCGGGGGGGCGGTGATAGAGACCCAGTACTTC.

The chain links TRBV5-1 to TRBJ1-2; the match to TRBD1 covers 7 bases. The CDR3 runs 14 residues. The J segment lost 4 bases and the V segment lost 0 bases, leaving 3 bases of the junction unmatched. Germline values: CDR1 SGHRS, CDR2 YFSETQ. CDR3 sequence (DNA): TGCGCCAGCAGCTTGGCCGGGACAGCCTATGGCTACACCTTC. This translates into CASSLAGTAYGYTF.

The chain has TRBV5-1 and TRBJ2-5, with 11 positions matching TRBD1. Losses at the gene ends were 4 bases for V and 1 base for J; bases not matched to a gene: 3. Germline V gene data show CDR1 as SGHRS and CDR2 as YFSETQ. This CDR3 contains 15 residues. CDR3 bases: TGCGCCAGCAGCAGGGACAGGGGGGCCCAAGAGACCCAGTACTTC. This encodes CASSRDRGAQETQYF.

The chain is built from TRBV27 and TRBJ1-4; 7 bases are shared with TRBD1. Per the germline V gene, CDR1 is MNHEY and CDR2 is SMNVEV (reference sequence). J was trimmed by 8 bases and V by 8 bases; bases with no gene match: 17. CDR3 length: 16 residues. The CDR3 DNA sequence: TGTGCCAGCCGAACACAACAGGGGCTGGGTCGGGAAAAACTGTTTTTT. Protein: CASRTQQGLGREKLFF.

This sequence joins TRBV18 and TRBJ2-5, with TRBD1 matching 11 bases. With 6 bases clipped from V and 1 base from J, the junction kept 4 bases outside the gene matches. The CDR3 has 15 residues. Germline CDR1 KGHSH, CDR2 LQKENI. The CDR3 DNA is TGTGCCAGCTCGCCGGGACAGGGGGTCCAAGAGACCCAGTACTTC. As protein: CASSPGQGVQETQYF.